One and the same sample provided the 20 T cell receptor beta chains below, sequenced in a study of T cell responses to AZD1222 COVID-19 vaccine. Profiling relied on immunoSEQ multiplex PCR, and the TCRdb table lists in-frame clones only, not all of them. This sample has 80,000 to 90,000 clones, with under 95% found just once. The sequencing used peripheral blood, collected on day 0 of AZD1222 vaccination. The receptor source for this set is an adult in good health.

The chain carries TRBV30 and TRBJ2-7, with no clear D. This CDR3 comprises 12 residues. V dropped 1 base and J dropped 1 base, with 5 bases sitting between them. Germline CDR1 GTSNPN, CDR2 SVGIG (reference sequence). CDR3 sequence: CAWSESSYEQYF. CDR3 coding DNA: TGTGCCTGGAGTGAATCATCCTACGAGCAGTACTTC.

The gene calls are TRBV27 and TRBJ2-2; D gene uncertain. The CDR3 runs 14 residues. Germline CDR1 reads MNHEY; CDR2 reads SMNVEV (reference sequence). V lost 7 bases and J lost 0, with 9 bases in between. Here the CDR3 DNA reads TGTGCCAGCAACGGTGACGCGAACACCGGGGAGCTGTTTTTT. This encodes CASNGDANTGELFF.

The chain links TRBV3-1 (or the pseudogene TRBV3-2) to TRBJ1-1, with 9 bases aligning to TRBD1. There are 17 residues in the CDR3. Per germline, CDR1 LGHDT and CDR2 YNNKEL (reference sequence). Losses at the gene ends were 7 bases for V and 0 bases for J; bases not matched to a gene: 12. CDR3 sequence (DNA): TGTGCCAGCAACAAGCGGGGACAGGGCTACATGAACACTGAAGCTTTCTTT. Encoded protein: CASNKRGQGYMNTEAFF.

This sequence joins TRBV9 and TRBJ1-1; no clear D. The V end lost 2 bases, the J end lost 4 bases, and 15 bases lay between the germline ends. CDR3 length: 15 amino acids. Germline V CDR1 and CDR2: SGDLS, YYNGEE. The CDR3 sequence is CASSVDAQGLTEAFF. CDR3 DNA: TGTGCCAGCAGCGTTGACGCCCAAGGGCTCACTGAAGCTTTCTTT.

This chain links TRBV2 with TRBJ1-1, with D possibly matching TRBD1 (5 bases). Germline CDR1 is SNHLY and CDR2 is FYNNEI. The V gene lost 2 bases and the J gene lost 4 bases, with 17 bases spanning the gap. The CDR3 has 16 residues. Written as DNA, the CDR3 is TGTGCCAGCAGTGAACTCCCTGGGGGGTTGGGCACTGAAGCTTTCTTT. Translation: CASSELPGGLGTEAFF.

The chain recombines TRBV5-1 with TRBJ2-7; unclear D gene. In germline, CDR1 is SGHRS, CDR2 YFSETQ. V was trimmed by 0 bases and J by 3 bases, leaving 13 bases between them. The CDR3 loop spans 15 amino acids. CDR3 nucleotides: TGCGCCAGCAGCTTGGCCAATCAAGTCGGCTACGAGCAGTACTTC. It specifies CASSLANQVGYEQYF.

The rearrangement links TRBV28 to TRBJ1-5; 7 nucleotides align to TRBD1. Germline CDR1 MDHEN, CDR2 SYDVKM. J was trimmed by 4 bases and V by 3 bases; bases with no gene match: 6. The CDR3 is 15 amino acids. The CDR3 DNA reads TGTGCCAGCAGTTTGCGACAGGGAGGGAATCAGCCCCAGCATTTT. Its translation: CASSLRQGGNQPQHF.

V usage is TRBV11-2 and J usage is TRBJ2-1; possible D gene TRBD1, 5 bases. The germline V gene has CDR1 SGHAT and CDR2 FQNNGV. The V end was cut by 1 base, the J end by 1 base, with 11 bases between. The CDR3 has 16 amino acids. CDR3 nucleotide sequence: TGTGCCAGCAGCTTAGCTCGGGCAGGGTCCTACAATGAGCAGTTCTTC. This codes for CASSLARAGSYNEQFF. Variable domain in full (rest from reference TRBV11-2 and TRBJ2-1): EAGVAQSPRYKIIEKRQSVAFWCNPISGHATLYWYQQILGQGPKLLIQFQNNGVVDDSQLPKDRFSAERLKGVDSTLKIQPAKLEDSAVYLCASSLARAGSYNEQFFGPGTRLTVL.

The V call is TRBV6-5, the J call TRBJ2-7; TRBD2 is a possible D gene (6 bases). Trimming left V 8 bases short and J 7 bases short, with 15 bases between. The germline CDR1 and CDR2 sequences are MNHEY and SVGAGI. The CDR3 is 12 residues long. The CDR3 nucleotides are TGTGCCAGCGTGGGAGGAGGTCGGGAGCAGTACTTC. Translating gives CASVGGGREQYF.

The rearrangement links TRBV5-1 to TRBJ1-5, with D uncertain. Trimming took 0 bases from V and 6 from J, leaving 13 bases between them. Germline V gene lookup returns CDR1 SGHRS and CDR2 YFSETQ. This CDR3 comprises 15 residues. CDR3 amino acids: CASSLAGSLGQPQHF. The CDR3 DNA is TGCGCCAGCAGCTTGGCGGGAAGTTTGGGTCAGCCCCAGCATTTT.

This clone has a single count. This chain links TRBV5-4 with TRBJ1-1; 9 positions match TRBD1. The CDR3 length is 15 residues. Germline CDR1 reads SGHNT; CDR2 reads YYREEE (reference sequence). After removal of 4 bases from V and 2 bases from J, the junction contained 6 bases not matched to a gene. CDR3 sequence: CASSSRDRENTEAFF. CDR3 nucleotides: TGTGCCAGCAGCAGCCGGGACAGGGAAAACACTGAAGCTTTCTTT.

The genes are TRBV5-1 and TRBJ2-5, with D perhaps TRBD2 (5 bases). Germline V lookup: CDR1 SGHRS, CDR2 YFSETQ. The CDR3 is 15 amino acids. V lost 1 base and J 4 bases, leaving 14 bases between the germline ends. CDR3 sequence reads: CASSLLGVEAETQYF. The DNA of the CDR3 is TGCGCCAGCAGCTTGCTCGGGGTGGAGGCAGAGACCCAGTACTTC.

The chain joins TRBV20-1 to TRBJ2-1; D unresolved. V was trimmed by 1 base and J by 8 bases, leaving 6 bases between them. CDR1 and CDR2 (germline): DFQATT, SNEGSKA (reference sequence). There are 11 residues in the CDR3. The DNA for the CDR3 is TGCAGTGCTAGAGTTGTCGATGAGCAGTTCTTC. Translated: CSARVVDEQFF.

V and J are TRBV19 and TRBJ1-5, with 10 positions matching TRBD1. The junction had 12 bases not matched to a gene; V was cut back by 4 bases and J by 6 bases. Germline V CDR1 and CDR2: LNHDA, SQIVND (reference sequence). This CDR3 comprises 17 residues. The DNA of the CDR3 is TGTGCCAGTAGTACCACCGGGACAGGGGTCAACGGTCAGCCCCAGCATTTT. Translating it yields CASSTTGTGVNGQPQHF.

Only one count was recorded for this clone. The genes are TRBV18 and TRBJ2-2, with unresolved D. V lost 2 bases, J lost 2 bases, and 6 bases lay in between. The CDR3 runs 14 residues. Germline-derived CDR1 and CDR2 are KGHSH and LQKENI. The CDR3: CASSPALNTGELFF. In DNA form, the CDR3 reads TGTGCCAGCTCACCAGCACTAAACACCGGGGAGCTGTTTTTT.

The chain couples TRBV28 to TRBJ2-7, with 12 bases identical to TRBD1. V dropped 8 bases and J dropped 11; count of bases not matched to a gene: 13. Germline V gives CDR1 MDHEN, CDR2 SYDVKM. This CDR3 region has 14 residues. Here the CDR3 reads CASRPPGQGAREYF. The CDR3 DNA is TGTGCCAGCCGCCCCCCGGGACAGGGGGCTCGGGAGTACTTC.

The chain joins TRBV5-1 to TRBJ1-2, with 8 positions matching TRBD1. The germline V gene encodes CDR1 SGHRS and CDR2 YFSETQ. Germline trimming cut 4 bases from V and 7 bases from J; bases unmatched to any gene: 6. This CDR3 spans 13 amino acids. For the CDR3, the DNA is TGCGCCAGCAGCCAAACAGGGGGTCTTGGCTACACCTTC. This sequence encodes CASSQTGGLGYTF.

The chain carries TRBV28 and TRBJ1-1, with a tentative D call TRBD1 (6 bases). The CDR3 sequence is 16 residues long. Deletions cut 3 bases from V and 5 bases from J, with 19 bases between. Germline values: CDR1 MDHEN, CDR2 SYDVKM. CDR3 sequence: CASSLGILRRGTEAFF. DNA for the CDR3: TGTGCCAGCAGTTTGGGCATTTTAAGAAGGGGGACTGAAGCTTTCTTT.

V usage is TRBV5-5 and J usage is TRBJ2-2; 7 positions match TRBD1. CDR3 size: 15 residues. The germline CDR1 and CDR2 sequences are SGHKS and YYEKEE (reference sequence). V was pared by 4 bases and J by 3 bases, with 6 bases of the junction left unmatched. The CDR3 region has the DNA TGTGCCAGCAGCCCACAGGGGACGGACACCGGGGAGCTGTTTTTT. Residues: CASSPQGTDTGELFF.

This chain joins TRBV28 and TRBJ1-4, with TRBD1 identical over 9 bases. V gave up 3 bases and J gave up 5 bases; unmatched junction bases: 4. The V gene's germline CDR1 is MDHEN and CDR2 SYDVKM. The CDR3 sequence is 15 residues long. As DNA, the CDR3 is TGTGCCAGCAGTTTTTCCGGGACAGGGAATGAAAAACTGTTTTTT. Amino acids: CASSFSGTGNEKLFF.